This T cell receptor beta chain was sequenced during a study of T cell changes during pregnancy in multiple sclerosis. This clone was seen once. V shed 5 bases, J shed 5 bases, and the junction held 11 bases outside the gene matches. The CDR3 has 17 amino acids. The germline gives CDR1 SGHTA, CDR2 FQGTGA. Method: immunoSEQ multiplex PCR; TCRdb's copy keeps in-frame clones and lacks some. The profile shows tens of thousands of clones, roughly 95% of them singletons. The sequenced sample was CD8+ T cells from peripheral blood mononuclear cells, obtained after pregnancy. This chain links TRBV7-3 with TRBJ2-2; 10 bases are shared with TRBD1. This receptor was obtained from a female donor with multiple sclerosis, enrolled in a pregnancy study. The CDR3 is CASSLQGGTGVTGELFF. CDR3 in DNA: TGTGCCAGCAGCCTGCAAGGGGGGACAGGGGTGACCGGGGAGCTGTTTTTT. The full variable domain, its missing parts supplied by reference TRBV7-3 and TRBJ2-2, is GAGVSQTPSNKVTEKGKYVELRCDPISGHTALYWYRQSLGQGPEFLIYFQGTGAADDSGLPNDRFFAVRPEGSVSTLKIQRTERGDSAVYLCASSLQGGTGVTGELFFGEGSRLTVL.